The next 3 T cell receptor beta chains were all read from a single sample in a study of cytomegalovirus exposure and HLA in healthy donors. The primer mix had 60 Vbeta and 13 Jbeta primers. The assay was immunoSEQ multiplex PCR, and TCRdb's table has in-frame clones only and misses some. The data contain 150,000 to 200,000 clones, roughly 80% of them singletons. What was sequenced was PBMCs. These receptors were taken from a woman in her thirties or forties in good health and CMV-seronegative.

The chain has TRBV28 and TRBJ2-7; TRBD1 matches 8 bases. Germline CDR1 reads MDHEN; CDR2 reads SYDVKM. CDR3 size: 15 residues. V trimming: 7 bases; J trimming: 1 base; junction bases outside the gene matches: 9. For the CDR3, the DNA is TGTGCCAGCAATTGGTACCGACAGGGGTCCTACGAGCAGTACTTC. Translation gives CASNWYRQGSYEQYF.

The chain carries TRBV27 and TRBJ2-3; D is possibly TRBD1 (5 bases). CDR1 is MNHEY and CDR2 is SMNVEV in the germline V gene (reference sequence). Trimming left V 2 bases short and J 1 base short, with 16 bases between. The CDR3 sequence is 17 residues long. CDR3 loop: CASSLDPWGVGTDTQYF. The CDR3 region has the DNA TGTGCCAGCAGTTTAGACCCTTGGGGCGTGGGCACAGATACGCAGTATTTT.

This clone is a singleton in its sample. The V and J genes are TRBV6-6 and TRBJ2-3, with D unresolved. The CDR3 is 14 amino acids. Germline V gene data show CDR1 as MNHNY and CDR2 as SVGAGI (reference sequence). V lost 2 bases and J lost 2, with 8 bases in between. The CDR3 reads CASSYQAPTDTQYF. The DNA of the CDR3 is TGTGCCAGCAGTTACCAGGCCCCCACAGATACGCAGTATTTT.